One T cell receptor beta chain is described in this entry. The V segment lost 8 bases and the J segment 7 bases; nucleotides outside the gene matches: 7. This CDR3 is 13 amino acids long. CDR1 is SEHNR and CDR2 is FQNEAQ in the germline V gene (reference sequence). This sample was included in a study of cytomegalovirus exposure and HLA in healthy donors. Primers for the PCR totalled 60 Vbeta and 13 Jbeta. TCRdb's table, derived via immunoSEQ multiplex PCR, lists solely in-frame clones and lacks some. The table has some 130,000 clones, around three quarters seen once; the top ten hold just over 2.5%. Input material: PBMCs. This sequence was found in a man aged 25-40 years in good health and CMV-seronegative. The gene calls are TRBV7-9 and TRBJ2-1; 8 nucleotides align to TRBD1. The CDR3 is CASRQGPRNEQFF. As DNA, the CDR3 is TGTGCCAGCCGACAGGGGCCAAGGAATGAGCAGTTCTTC.